The 18 T cell receptor beta chains given below trace back to one sample, sequenced in a study of naive and memory T cell subsets. Two oligonucleotides, mixed equimolar, formed the beta constant-region primer covering TRBC1 and TRBC2. TCRdb ran MiXCR on the UMI-ligation and nested PCR reads and lists one entry per CDR3 protein. The sample holds about 90,000 distinct CDR3 sequences; about 7% are singletons and the top ten take 1.6%. The source material was central memory CD4+ T cells from blood. These receptors were obtained from a human donor in good health.

This clonotype was found a few times. The rearrangement links TRBV19 to TRBJ1-6; D remains unclear. CDR3 length equals 16 residues. In germline, CDR1 is LNHDA, CDR2 SQIVND (reference sequence). V lost 5 bases to trimming and J lost 8 bases, with 19 bases between them. The CDR3 loop is CASSQARGMSYSPLHF. The CDR3 coding sequence is TGTGCCAGTAGTCAGGCTCGCGGGATGTCCTATTCACCCCTCCACTTT.

This clonotype was seen a handful of times. The rearrangement links TRBV20-1 to TRBJ2-1; a weak D match, TRBD1 (5 bases). V lost 0 bases and J lost 5, with 14 bases in between. CDR1 is DFQATT and CDR2 is SNEGSKA in the germline V gene (reference sequence). The CDR3 extends over 15 amino acids. In DNA, the CDR3 is TGCAGTGCTAGAGACGTAGGGGCCGCACACAATGAGCAGTTCTTC. Translated: CSARDVGAAHNEQFF.

This clonotype was picked up a small number of times. The V gene is TRBV5-6, the J gene TRBJ1-3, with a weak D call TRBD1 (5 bases). Germline CDR1 reads SGHDT; CDR2 reads YYEEEE. This CDR3 is built from 18 residues. V lost 4 bases and J lost 2, with 22 bases in between. CDR3 in amino acids: CASSPLRPGGSAGNTIYF. DNA of the CDR3: TGTGCCAGCAGCCCCCTTAGACCCGGGGGGTCTGCTGGAAACACCATATATTTT.

The gene calls are TRBV5-4 and TRBJ2-1; 9 positions agree with TRBD2. The CDR3 is 18 residues long. The germline V gene encodes CDR1 SGHNT and CDR2 YYREEE (reference sequence). The V and J ends lost 6 bases and 4 bases, in that order; junction bases with no gene match: 17. CDR3 in amino acids: CASTENSLAGAGYNEQFF. The CDR3 DNA follows: TGTGCCAGCACCGAGAATAGCTTAGCGGGGGCGGGGTACAATGAGCAGTTCTTC.

Many counts were recorded for this clonotype. V is TRBV4-2 and J is TRBJ1-5; 10 positions match TRBD1. Germline lookup yields CDR1 LGHNA and CDR2 YNFKEQ. The CDR3 is made up of 15 amino acids. Trimming removed 3 bases from V and 5 bases from J; junction bases left unmatched: 4. CDR3 amino acids: CASSQGQGPYQPQHF. The CDR3 DNA sequence: TGTGCCAGCAGCCAGGGACAGGGGCCTTATCAGCCCCAGCATTTT.

This clonotype occurred a few times. The gene calls are TRBV6-6 and TRBJ1-1, with D possibly matching TRBD1 (6 bases). The CDR3 spans 14 residues. The germline CDR1 and CDR2 sequences are MNHNY and SVGAGI (reference sequence). V was shortened by 7 bases and J by 1 base, with 13 bases between the two germline ends. CDR3 bases: TGTGCCAGCAACGTACAGGGCAAGAACACTGAAGCTTTCTTT. Protein: CASNVQGKNTEAFF.

This clonotype was seen at least ten times. The gene calls are TRBV29-1 and TRBJ1-1; 10 bases fit TRBD1. The CDR3 extends over 14 amino acids. J gave up 4 bases and V 4 bases, and 6 bases lay outside the gene matches. Germline V CDR1 and CDR2: SQVTM, ANQGSEA. Here the CDR3 reads CSVGSGTGVTEAFF. In DNA form, the CDR3 reads TGCAGCGTTGGAAGCGGGACAGGGGTCACTGAAGCTTTCTTT.

There are many counts of this clonotype. This chain uses TRBV6-6 with TRBJ1-1; unclear D gene. The CDR3 covers 13 residues. Between the trimmed V and J ends, which lost 6 bases and 11 bases, there was a span of 19 bases. In germline, CDR1 is MNHNY, CDR2 SVGAGI (reference sequence). This CDR3 is CASSPPNGLGAFF. As DNA, the CDR3 is TGTGCCAGCAGCCCCCCCAATGGGCTTGGGGCTTTCTTT.

This clonotype was observed a few times. The J gene is TRBJ2-1, the V gene TRBV29-1; 7 nucleotides match TRBD2. This CDR3 contains 14 residues. J lost 12 bases, V lost 4 bases, and 15 bases had no gene match. CDR1 is SQVTM, CDR2 ANQGSEA, per germline. The CDR3: CSVVDGGVQYGQFF. For the CDR3, the DNA is TGCAGCGTTGTTGATGGGGGGGTTCAATACGGGCAGTTCTTC.

The chain carries TRBV30 and TRBJ2-7, with D possibly TRBD2 on 5 matching bases. From germline, CDR1 is GTSNPN and CDR2 SVGIG (reference sequence). The CDR3 has 11 amino acids. V was trimmed by 3 bases and J by 4 bases, leaving 7 bases between them. CDR3 amino acids: CAWRREYEQYF. In nucleotides, the CDR3 is TGTGCCTGGAGGAGGGAATACGAGCAGTACTTC.

The chain has TRBV7-2 and TRBJ2-1, with no clear D. Trimming stripped 6 bases from V and 4 bases from J, with 13 bases between. The CDR3 covers 14 residues. CDR1 and CDR2 (germline): SGHTA, FQGNSA. The CDR3 spells CASSHEVPYNEQFF. Written as DNA, the CDR3 is TGTGCCAGCAGTCACGAGGTCCCATACAATGAGCAGTTCTTC.

The table lists this clonotype with a few counts. V is TRBV27 and J is TRBJ1-6; tentative D call: TRBD1 (6 bases). Germline V CDR1 and CDR2: MNHEY, SMNVEV (reference sequence). The CDR3 length is 15 residues. Trimming cost V 2 bases and J 7 bases, with 12 bases left between them. CDR3 in amino acids: CASSLTGQINSPLHF. CDR3 nucleotide sequence: TGTGCCAGCAGTTTAACAGGACAGATAAATTCACCCCTCCACTTT.

This clonotype was recorded at least ten times. The chain has TRBV7-2 and TRBJ2-1; D is unresolved. The CDR3 sequence is 14 residues long. Trimming took 5 bases from V and 6 from J, leaving 14 bases between them. Germline-derived CDR1 and CDR2 are SGHTA and FQGNSA. The CDR3 reads CASSRAVQVNEQFF. The CDR3 bases are TGTGCCAGCAGCCGGGCGGTTCAGGTCAATGAGCAGTTCTTC.

There are a few counts of this clonotype. This chain uses TRBV30 with TRBJ1-2, with D possibly matching TRBD1 (5 bases). Trimming shortened V by 5 bases and J by 6 bases, and 19 bases separated the two germline ends. This CDR3 region has 14 residues. The germline CDR1 and CDR2 sequences are GTSNPN and SVGIG (reference sequence). Written as DNA, the CDR3 is TGTGCCTGGGGGGACGAGTTTTTACGAAATGGCTACACCTTC. Translation: CAWGDEFLRNGYTF. The full variable domain, in which reference TRBV30 and TRBJ1-2 provide the parts outside the CDR3, is SQTIHQWPATLVQPVGSPLSLECTVEGTSNPNLYWYRQAAGRGLQLLFYSVGIGQISSEVPQNLSASRPQDRQFILSSKKLLLSDSGFYLCAWGDEFLRNGYTFGSGTRLTVV.

The V call is TRBV5-1, the J call TRBJ2-1, with D uncertain. There are 17 residues in the CDR3. The V and J ends lost 0 bases and 2 bases respectively, with 15 bases between them. CDR1 SGHRS and CDR2 YFSETQ come from the germline V gene. The CDR3 region has the DNA TGCGCCAGCAGCTTGGCTCAACTACATCTGACCTACAATGAGCAGTTCTTC. Translated: CASSLAQLHLTYNEQFF.

Only a few counts were recorded for this clonotype. The V call is TRBV20-1, the J call TRBJ2-3; 7 bases match TRBD1. The length of the CDR3 is 13 residues. V lost 6 bases to trimming and J lost 7 bases; unmatched junction nucleotides: 10. Germline CDR1 is DFQATT and CDR2 is SNEGSKA (reference sequence). The CDR3 sequence is CSAREGGAYTQYF. The DNA for the CDR3 is TGCAGTGCCCGTGAAGGGGGCGCATATACGCAGTATTTT.

The table lists this clonotype with many counts. The rearrangement uses TRBV7-2 and TRBJ1-2, with D perhaps matching TRBD1 (5 bases). CDR1 is SGHTA, CDR2 FQGNSA, per germline. The CDR3 loop spans 15 amino acids. Trimming left V 4 bases short and J 6 bases short, with 18 bases between. This CDR3 reads CASSYKTVSIDGYTF. CDR3 coding DNA: TGTGCCAGCAGCTATAAGACAGTTAGCATAGATGGCTACACCTTC.

There are many counts of this clonotype. CDR3 protein: CASSSQIATNYEQYF. DNA for the CDR3: TGTGCCAGCAGCTCGCAGATCGCTACTAACTACGAGCAGTACTTC. The J gene is TRBJ2-7, the V gene TRBV7-2; D call uncertain. From germline, CDR1 is SGHTA and CDR2 FQGNSA. V was cut by 4 bases and J by 3 bases, with 16 bases left in between. This CDR3 has 15 amino acids.